Each of the 28 T cell receptor beta chains below was sequenced from the same sample in a study of T cell changes during pregnancy in multiple sclerosis (dated 2019 in TCRdb). The protocol used for the library was the immunoSEQ multiplex PCR assay. In its TCRdb copy, this immuneACCESS table keeps in-frame sequences only and misses some clones. Where compared with another copy, unresolved V genes explain less than half of these, and the others have no known cause. For this sample the table gives 40,000 or so clones, of which nearly 95% were detected only once. The ten largest clonotypes hold under 0.45% of the sample. Material: CD4+ T cells from peripheral blood mononuclear cells, obtained after pregnancy. The origin of the receptors is a female donor in good health, enrolled as a control in a pregnancy study.

Details on this clone: The conserved phenylalanine or tryptophan normally closing the CDR3 is absent here, so this likely arose from a read error. The DNA is left out, because the CDR3 cannot be placed on it with certainty; the CDR3 is given as TCRdb lists it. Here the CDR3 reads CASSPRDSRV. The chain links TRBV7-2 to TRBJ1-4; the table's D call, TRBD1, has no DNA check behind it. The germline V gene encodes CDR1 SGHTA and CDR2 FQGNSA. The CDR3 region is 10 residues in length, termini included.

The V gene is TRBV6-5, the J gene TRBJ1-1, with D possibly TRBD1 on 6 matching bases. CDR1 MNHEY and CDR2 SVGAGI come from the germline V gene. The CDR3 is 15 residues long. The germline V and J ends were trimmed by 2 bases and 3 bases, with 13 bases remaining between them. Written as DNA, the CDR3 is TGTGCCAGCAGTTACGGGGCGGCAGGGGACACTGAAGCTTTCTTT. Its translation is CASSYGAAGDTEAFF.

The rearrangement uses TRBV5-4 and TRBJ2-5; TRBD1 aligns across 9 bases. The CDR3 has 14 amino acids. Germline values: CDR1 SGHNT, CDR2 YYREEE (reference sequence). With 4 bases clipped from V and 3 bases from J, the junction kept 4 bases outside the gene matches. CDR3 protein: CASSVGQGKETQYF. The CDR3 DNA is TGTGCCAGCAGCGTGGGACAGGGAAAAGAGACCCAGTACTTC. Combining the CDR3 with reference TRBV5-4 and TRBJ2-5 gives the whole variable domain ETGVTQSPTHLIKTRGQQVTLRCSSQSGHNTVSWYQQALGQGPQFIFQYYREEENGRGNFPPRFSGLQFPNYSSELNVNALELDDSALYLCASSVGQGKETQYFGPGTRLLVL.

The gene calls are TRBV7-9 and TRBJ1-4; tentative D call: TRBD1 (5 bases). Trimming left V 6 bases short and J 7 bases short, with 12 bases between. This CDR3 comprises 13 residues. Germline values: CDR1 SEHNR, CDR2 FQNEAQ (reference sequence). DNA of the CDR3: TGTGCCAGCAGTTACGGGACTTTTGAAAAACTGTTTTTT. Protein product: CASSYGTFEKLFF.

The chain links TRBV11-2 to TRBJ1-3, with D uncertain. The CDR3 consists of 17 residues. Trimming stripped 4 bases from V and 4 bases from J, with 20 bases between. Germline V gives CDR1 SGHAT, CDR2 FQNNGV. CDR3 nucleotides: TGTGCCAGCAGCTCGCTACCGGGAGGAAGGGCCGGAAACACCATATATTTT. The encoded protein is CASSSLPGGRAGNTIYF.

This clone appeared a single time. V and J are TRBV5-1 and TRBJ2-1; 9 nucleotides line up with TRBD2. Looked up from germline, CDR1 is SGHRS and CDR2 is YFSETQ. The CDR3 sequence is 16 residues long. V was pared by 2 bases and J by 7 bases, with 10 bases of the junction left unmatched. CDR3 loop: CASSFGLAGPGNEQFF. DNA for the CDR3: TGCGCCAGCAGCTTTGGGCTAGCGGGACCTGGGAATGAGCAGTTCTTC.

The chain has TRBV7-9 and TRBJ2-5; 9 bases match TRBD1. Germline V CDR1 and CDR2: SEHNR, FQNEAQ (reference sequence). The V segment lost 5 bases and the J segment 5 bases; nucleotides outside the gene matches: 12. This CDR3 has 16 amino acids. Here the CDR3 reads CASSPRDRALLETQYF. CDR3 in DNA: TGTGCCAGCAGCCCCCGGGACAGGGCCCTTCTCGAGACCCAGTACTTC.

This rearrangement joins TRBV12-5 to TRBJ2-1; 11 nucleotides agree with TRBD2. This CDR3 region has 15 residues. J lost 6 bases, V lost 3 bases, and 4 bases had no gene match. The V gene's germline CDR1 is LGHNT and CDR2 FRNRAP. DNA of the CDR3: TGTGCTAGTGGTTTAGGTAGCGGGAGGGGCAATGAGCAGTTCTTC. Residues: CASGLGSGRGNEQFF. Supplemented by reference TRBV12-5 and TRBJ2-1, the full variable domain reads DARVTQTPRHKVTEMGQEVTMRCQPILGHNTVFWYRQTMMQGLELLAYFRNRAPLDDSGMPKDRFSAEMPDATLATLKIQPSEPRDSAVYFCASGLGSGRGNEQFFGPGTRLTVL.

The chain is built from TRBV5-6 and TRBJ1-4; a weak D match, TRBD1 (5 bases). This CDR3 has 15 residues. Germline CDR1 SGHDT, CDR2 YYEEEE. Trimming stripped 4 bases from V and 8 bases from J, with 18 bases between. The CDR3 bases are TGTGCCAGCAGCCCCCGGAGTGGGGCACGGGAAAAACTGTTTTTT. Protein: CASSPRSGAREKLFF.

The rearrangement links TRBV6-5 to TRBJ1-1; D is unresolved. The CDR3 sequence is 14 residues long. Germline V gene lookup returns CDR1 MNHEY and CDR2 SVGAGI. V was trimmed by 0 bases and J by 1 base, leaving 6 bases between them. CDR3 in DNA: TGTGCCAGCAGTTACTCGGCAGGGAACACTGAAGCTTTCTTT. Residues: CASSYSAGNTEAFF.

V usage is TRBV18 and J usage is TRBJ2-7; 8 bases fit TRBD2. The CDR3 loop spans 14 amino acids. V dropped 6 bases and J dropped 6; count of bases not matched to a gene: 10. The germline CDR1 and CDR2 sequences are KGHSH and LQKENI. The DNA of the CDR3 is TGTGCCAGCTCCCCGGGGCTAGCGGGCCTCGAGCAGTACTTC. It translates to CASSPGLAGLEQYF.

The J gene is TRBJ1-4, the V gene TRBV19, with 9 bases aligning to TRBD1. J was trimmed by 3 bases and V by 7 bases; bases with no gene match: 6. The CDR3 runs to 15 residues. CDR1 and CDR2 from the germline V gene are LNHDA and SQIVND (reference sequence). As DNA, the CDR3 is TGTGCCAGTAAACCACAGGGGGCGGCTAATGAAAAACTGTTTTTT. This codes for CASKPQGAANEKLFF. Full variable domain (missing parts from reference TRBV19 and TRBJ1-4): DGGITQSPKYLFRKEGQNVTLSCEQNLNHDAMYWYRQDPGQGLRLIYYSQIVNDFQKGDIAEGYSVSREKKESFPLTVTSAQKNPTAFYLCASKPQGAANEKLFFGSGTQLSVL.

CDR3 sequence: CASSYGRNEKLFF. The CDR3 bases are TGTGCCAGCAGTTACGGGCGTAATGAAAAACTGTTTTTT. The rearrangement links TRBV6-5 to TRBJ1-4; D is uncertain. V was trimmed by 2 bases and J by 4 bases, leaving 5 bases between them. Germline loops: CDR1 MNHEY, CDR2 SVGAGI. The CDR3 totals 13 residues.

This clone was detected once. The chain links TRBV19 to TRBJ2-3; perhaps TRBD1 as D (5 bases). The V end lost 8 bases, the J end lost 8 bases, and 17 bases lay between the germline ends. The CDR3 extends over 13 amino acids. Germline CDR1 is LNHDA and CDR2 is SQIVND (reference sequence). The DNA of the CDR3 is TGTGCCAGTGGACCTAGACAGTCCGCTACGCAGTATTTT. Translated, it gives CASGPRQSATQYF.

This clone was seen just once. The chain recombines TRBV13 with TRBJ2-6, with TRBD2 as a possible D gene (5 bases). Trimming pared 2 bases from V and 8 bases from J, leaving 19 bases between. The CDR3 has 17 amino acids. Germline assignment: CDR1 PRHDT and CDR2 FYEKMQ (reference sequence). CDR3 coding DNA: TGTGCCAGCAGCTTACGCCGGGCAGGCCTCGGGACCAACGTCCTGACTTTC. This codes for CASSLRRAGLGTNVLTF.

This chain joins TRBV10-3 and TRBJ1-2; TRBD1 matches 8 bases. Germline CDR1 reads ENHRY; CDR2 reads SYGVKD. After removal of 3 bases from V and 5 bases from J, the junction contained 5 bases not matched to a gene. The CDR3 extends over 14 amino acids. The CDR3, as DNA: TGTGCCATCAGTGACGCAGGGGGCTGGTATGGCTACACCTTC. Amino acid sequence: CAISDAGGWYGYTF.

The CDR3 DNA reads TGCGCCAGCAGCCAAGTCACCACTCCCTACAATGAGCAGTTCTTC. It encodes CASSQVTTPYNEQFF. The chain joins TRBV4-1 to TRBJ2-1; no clear D. The CDR3 is 15 residues long. CDR1 and CDR2 (germline): MGHRA, YSYEKL. V was shortened by 1 base and J by 2 bases, with 9 bases between the two germline ends.

The chain uses TRBV10-1 and TRBJ1-2; no definite D call. The CDR3 extends over 12 amino acids. Trimming shortened V by 5 bases and J by 8 bases, and 12 bases separated the two germline ends. In germline, CDR1 is WNHNN, CDR2 SYGVQD (reference sequence). The CDR3 DNA follows: TGCGCCAGCAGTCCGCGGGCCGACGGCTACACCTTC. The encoded protein is CASSPRADGYTF.

The rearrangement links TRBV5-6 to TRBJ2-7; TRBD1 matches at 10 bases. Germline V gene data show CDR1 as SGHDT and CDR2 as YYEEEE. With 2 bases clipped from V and 7 bases from J, the junction kept 12 bases outside the gene matches. The CDR3 is made up of 16 amino acids. CDR3 nucleotides: TGTGCCAGCAGCTTCATCCAGGACAGGGGGGGGTTGGAGCAGTACTTC. Translating gives CASSFIQDRGGLEQYF.

The chain joins TRBV4-3 to TRBJ2-1, with a weak D call TRBD2 (6 bases). The CDR3 is 12 amino acids. Trimming removed 10 bases at V and 12 bases at J, with 19 bases between. Looked up from germline, CDR1 is LGHNA and CDR2 is YSLEER. Here the CDR3 reads CATKPEGYRQFF. The CDR3 coding sequence is TGCGCCACCAAGCCGGAGGGGTATAGGCAGTTCTTC.

This clone was recorded only once. The CDR3 coding sequence is TGCGCCAGCAGCGCTACCGGGACAGGTAGAATTGATGGCTACACCTTC. Encoded protein: CASSATGTGRIDGYTF. This chain links TRBV5-1 with TRBJ1-2, with 8 bases that match TRBD1. Germline CDR1 reads SGHRS; CDR2 reads YFSETQ. The J segment lost 6 bases and the V segment lost 4 bases, leaving 14 bases of the junction unmatched. This CDR3 has 16 amino acids.

This chain connects TRBV19 to TRBJ1-1; 7 bases match TRBD1. With 6 bases clipped from V and 0 bases from J, the junction kept 7 bases outside the gene matches. Germline V gene sequence: CDR1 LNHDA, CDR2 SQIVND (reference sequence). The CDR3 extends over 15 amino acids. CDR3 loop: CASRTQGMMNTEAFF. The CDR3 DNA sequence: TGTGCCAGTAGAACACAGGGGATGATGAACACTGAAGCTTTCTTT.

The chain combines TRBV5-6 with TRBJ1-6; no clear D. With 6 bases removed from V and 0 bases from J, the gap between germline ends came to 13 bases. CDR3 length equals 16 residues. The V gene's germline CDR1 is SGHDT and CDR2 YYEEEE. The CDR3 sequence: CASNYRGSSYNSPLHF. CDR3 nucleotides: TGTGCCAGCAACTATAGAGGGAGCTCCTATAATTCACCCCTCCACTTT.

The chain joins TRBV19 to TRBJ1-4; possible D gene TRBD1, 5 bases. Trimming left V 7 bases short and J 5 bases short, with 14 bases between. CDR3 length: 14 residues. CDR1 is LNHDA and CDR2 is SQIVND in the germline V gene (reference sequence). CDR3 in DNA: TGTGCCAGTAAGCGCGCAGGGCAAAATGAAAAACTGTTTTTT. This codes for CASKRAGQNEKLFF.

This clone was counted a single time. The chain has TRBV6-5 and TRBJ1-6; TRBD1 is a possible D gene (5 bases). The V end was cut by 0 bases, the J end by 5 bases, with 11 bases between. CDR1 and CDR2 from the germline V gene are MNHEY and SVGAGI. This CDR3 is 16 amino acids long. CDR3 protein: CASSYSTVRDNSPLHF. DNA of the CDR3: TGTGCCAGCAGTTACTCGACAGTCCGCGATAATTCACCCCTCCACTTT.

This clone showed up just once. CDR3 sequence reads: CASKLTWGYTF. The CDR3 DNA is TGTGCCAGCAAACTTACCTGGGGCTACACCTTC. V usage is TRBV2 and J usage is TRBJ1-2, with no clear D. This CDR3 contains 11 residues. Germline V gene sequence: CDR1 SNHLY, CDR2 FYNNEI. V lost 7 bases, J lost 8 bases, and 11 bases lay in between.

The chain recombines TRBV5-1 with TRBJ2-7; tentatively, D is TRBD2 (5 bases). CDR1 and CDR2 (germline): SGHRS, YFSETQ. The CDR3 totals 15 residues. Deletions cut 4 bases from V and 0 bases from J, with 14 bases between. The CDR3 sequence is CASSPGLTSSYEQYF. In DNA, the CDR3 is TGCGCCAGCAGCCCCGGACTTACGAGCTCCTACGAGCAGTACTTC.

The V and J genes are TRBV10-3 and TRBJ2-7, with 10 bases that match TRBD1. Germline V gene sequence: CDR1 ENHRY, CDR2 SYGVKD. The CDR3 totals 20 residues. Trimming took 4 bases from V and 4 from J; bases not matched to a gene: 22. Here the CDR3 reads CAISVPGDRGLGGKSYEQYF. Written as DNA, the CDR3 is TGTGCCATCAGTGTCCCTGGGGACAGGGGTCTCGGGGGCAAATCGTACGAGCAGTACTTC.